These T cell receptor beta chains were read from a single sample in a study of lymphopenia after photon versus proton radiotherapy. Only in-frame clones appear in the TCRdb table, and some are missing; sequencing was by immunoSEQ multiplex PCR. This table holds tens of thousands of clones, 80% to 90% found once. Here the sequenced sample was peripheral blood, taken from a patient treated with proton-based radiotherapy. These receptors originate from a man in his 60s with pancreatic cancer. CDR3s include the opening cysteine and the closing phenylalanine or tryptophan. D genes are given only for firm matches. The size entry is marked missing in some rows and otherwise reads once, few, many or a size class.

d_gene	abundance	j_gene	v_gene	CDR3aa	CDR3nt
-	-	TRBJ2-4	TRBV29-1	CSVLLGLAKNIQYF	TGCAGCGTTCTTCTGGGGCTGGCCAAAAACATTCAGTACTTC
-	-	TRBJ2-7	TRBV11-2	CASSLTGSQIEQYF	TGTGCCAGCAGCTTAACAGGATCTCAGATCGAGCAGTACTTC
TRBD2	-	TRBJ2-7	TRBV10-3	CATSPGSGSTYEQYF	TGTGCCACCAGCCCGGGGAGCGGGAGCACCTACGAGCAGTACTTC
TRBD1	-	TRBJ1-6	TRBV2	CASGGGQGRSPLHF	TGTGCCAGCGGGGGTGGACAGGGAAGATCACCCCTCCACTTT
-	-	TRBJ1-5	TRBV14	CASSQLPDQPQHF	TGTGCCAGCAGCCAACTCCCTGATCAGCCCCAGCATTTT
-	once	TRBJ1-4	TRBV27	CASSDYQGANEKLFF	TGTGCCAGCAGCGACTATCAGGGAGCTAATGAAAAACTGTTTTTT
-	-	TRBJ1-5	TRBV28	CASSNLGTRNQPQHF	TGTGCCAGCAGTAACCTCGGGACACGAAATCAGCCCCAGCATTTT
TRBD2	once	TRBJ2-3	TRBV28	CASSSLAGVSNTQYF	TGTGCCAGCAGTTCATTAGCGGGAGTTAGTAATACGCAGTATTTT
TRBD1	-	TRBJ1-1	TRBV5-8	CASSFTGYRGTEAFF	TGTGCCAGCAGCTTCACAGGGTACAGGGGGACTGAAGCTTTCTTT
-	-	TRBJ2-7	TRBV28	CASRAYPYEQYF	TGTGCCAGCAGGGCATATCCCTACGAGCAGTACTTC
TRBD1	-	TRBJ1-1	TRBV19	CASTPGQGATEAFF	TGTGCCAGTACCCCGGGACAGGGGGCCACTGAAGCTTTCTTT
-	-	TRBJ2-6	TRBV7-9	CASSPGDFGSGANVLTF	TGTGCCAGCAGCCCGGGGGACTTCGGCTCTGGGGCCAACGTCCTGACTTTC
TRBD2	-	TRBJ2-5	TRBV7-2	CASSLLAPSGQETQYF	TGTGCCAGCAGCTTACTGGCCCCTAGCGGCCAAGAGACCCAGTACTTC
-	-	TRBJ2-7	TRBV14	CASSQPRTRLVGEQYF	TGTGCCAGCAGCCAACCCCGGACCAGGTTAGTGGGCGAGCAGTACTTC
-	once	TRBJ1-3	TRBV2	CASEERSLARTGNTIYF	TGTGCCAGCGAGGAGCGTAGTCTGGCCCGCACTGGAAACACCATATATTTT
-	-	TRBJ2-2	TRBV7-9	CASSLGTRNTGELFF	TGTGCCAGCAGCTTGGGGACTCGGAACACCGGGGAGCTGTTTTTT
TRBD2	-	TRBJ2-5	TRBV5-1	CASSWTSQETQYF	TGCGCCAGCAGCTGGACTAGCCAAGAGACCCAGTACTTC
-	-	TRBJ2-1	TRBV25-1	CASALAGEQFF	TGTGCCAGCGCACTAGCCGGTGAGCAGTTCTTC
TRBD2	-	TRBJ2-5	TRBV12-5	CASGTGLAGRQETQYF	TGTGCTAGTGGCACAGGACTAGCGGGACGCCAAGAGACCCAGTACTTC
TRBD1	-	TRBJ2-5	TRBV6-6	CASSPGGWETQYF	TGTGCCAGCAGCCCAGGGGGTTGGGAGACCCAGTACTTC
-	once	TRBJ2-7	TRBV6-5	CASRSLQGRGYEQYF	TGTGCCAGCAGGTCCCTACAGGGTAGAGGATACGAGCAGTACTTC
-	-	TRBJ1-1	TRBV4-3	CASSQARQGVTEAFF	TGCGCCAGCAGCCAAGCTCGCCAGGGTGTAACTGAAGCTTTCTTT
-	once	TRBJ1-2	TRBV30	CAWSALSDYGYTF	TGTGCCTGGAGCGCCCTTTCGGACTATGGCTACACCTTC
TRBD2	-	TRBJ2-7	TRBV19	CASSTRTSGVSYEQYF	TGTGCCAGTAGTACTCGGACTAGCGGGGTTTCCTACGAGCAGTACTTC
-	-	TRBJ2-7	TRBV30	CAWTGQGRMGEQYF	TGTGCCTGGACGGGTCAGGGTAGGATGGGCGAGCAGTACTTC
TRBD2	-	TRBJ2-7	TRBV9	CASSKSGLAGEQYF	TGTGCCAGCAGCAAATCCGGACTAGCGGGAGAGCAGTACTTC
TRBD1	-	TRBJ2-7	TRBV5-4	CASSGQGHEQYF	TGTGCCAGCAGCGGACAGGGACACGAGCAGTACTTC
-	-	TRBJ1-1	TRBV7-2	CASSLVPTGRDNTEAFF	TGTGCCAGCAGCTTAGTTCCGACAGGAAGAGACAACACTGAAGCTTTCTTT
-	once	TRBJ2-5	TRBV19	CASKRQSQETQYF	TGTGCCAGTAAGAGACAGAGCCAAGAGACCCAGTACTTC
-	-	TRBJ2-5	TRBV7-3	CASSRDRQETQYF	TGTGCCAGCAGCCGCGACAGACAAGAGACCCAGTACTTC
-	-	TRBJ1-5	TRBV27	CASKGYQGPQHF	TGTGCCAGCAAGGGATATCAAGGGCCCCAGCATTTT
-	-	TRBJ1-1	TRBV29-1	CSVEEVSGTEAFF	TGCAGCGTTGAAGAGGTTTCGGGGACTGAAGCTTTCTTT
-	-	TRBJ1-5	TRBV15	CATSRDRTNQPQHF	TGTGCCACCAGCAGAGACAGAACCAATCAGCCCCAGCATTTT
TRBD1	-	TRBJ2-3	TRBV4-3	CASSQDRQGTDTQYF	TGCGCCAGCAGCCAAGATAGACAGGGGACAGATACGCAGTATTTT
TRBD2	-	TRBJ2-7	TRBV9	CASSAAGTSGSYEQYF	TGTGCCAGCAGCGCCGCCGGGACTAGCGGGTCGTACGAGCAGTACTTC
-	medium-sized	TRBJ1-4	TRBV4-1	CASSLGPLNEKLFF	TGCGCCAGCAGCCTTGGACCGCTCAATGAAAAACTGTTTTTT
TRBD2	-	TRBJ2-2	TRBV11-3	CASSYTGGVNTGELFF	TGTGCCAGCAGCTACACCGGGGGGGTTAACACCGGGGAGCTGTTTTTT
-	-	TRBJ1-3	TRBV7-3	CASSLGPNSGNTIYF	TGTGCCAGCAGCTTAGGGCCTAACTCTGGAAACACCATATATTTT
-	-	TRBJ1-4	TRBV4-1	CASSQTRGEKLFF	TGCGCCAGCAGCCAGACCCGAGGGGAAAAACTGTTTTTT
-	-	TRBJ2-3	TRBV11-3	CASSLSSLPTDTQYF	TGTGCCAGCAGCTTGAGCTCTCTCCCAACAGATACGCAGTATTTT